Shown below are 15 T cell receptor beta chains from a single sample sequenced in a study of control samples from healthy donors and cancer patients. Measured with immunoSEQ multiplex PCR; TCRdb has only the in-frame clones, and not every one. Here the sample spans approximately 50,000 clones, around 95% being singletons. The source material was blood. Every receptor here comes from a man aged 25 to 45 in good health.

The chain employs TRBV30 and TRBJ2-1, with D tentatively TRBD2 (5 bases). With 0 bases removed from V and 9 bases from J, the gap between germline ends came to 12 bases. CDR1 is GTSNPN, CDR2 SVGIG, per germline (reference sequence). This CDR3 spans 13 amino acids. This chain's CDR3 is CAWSVEPRGEQFF. CDR3 DNA sequence: TGTGCCTGGAGTGTGGAACCCCGGGGTGAGCAGTTCTTC.

The chain recombines TRBV15 with TRBJ2-7, with D possibly matching TRBD2 (6 bases). This CDR3 has 14 residues. The V gene lost 5 bases and the J gene lost 6 bases, with 17 bases spanning the gap. Germline-derived CDR1 and CDR2 are LNHNV and YYDKDF (reference sequence). The CDR3 DNA reads as TGTGCCACCAGCCCCCAGACTAGAATTTCCGAGCAGTACTTC. This encodes CATSPQTRISEQYF.

The chain combines TRBV5-1 with TRBJ2-7, with TRBD2 identical over 10 bases. Germline values: CDR1 SGHRS, CDR2 YFSETQ. With 6 bases clipped from V and 3 bases from J, the junction kept 9 bases outside the gene matches. The CDR3 is 15 residues long. The CDR3 sequence is CASTLLAGEYYEQYF. The CDR3 region has the DNA TGCGCCAGCACCCTCCTAGCGGGAGAGTACTACGAGCAGTACTTC. Variable domain in full (rest from reference TRBV5-1 and TRBJ2-7): KAGVTQTPRYLIKTRGQQVTLSCSPISGHRSVSWYQQTPGQGLQFLFEYFSETQRNKGNFPGRFSGRQFSNSRSEMNVSTLELGDSALYLCASTLLAGEYYEQYFGPGTRLTVT.

The chain combines TRBV4-3 with TRBJ2-1, with 7 bases fitting TRBD1. Trimming cost V 1 base and J 4 bases; bases outside gene matches: 7. Germline V gene lookup returns CDR1 LGHNA and CDR2 YSLEER. The CDR3 consists of 16 residues. The CDR3 reads CASSQVGGRTYNEQFF. For the CDR3, the DNA is TGCGCCAGCAGCCAAGTAGGGGGCAGGACGTACAATGAGCAGTTCTTC.

This rearrangement joins TRBV18 to TRBJ1-1; 9 bases map to TRBD1. The V segment lost 2 bases and the J segment 0 bases; nucleotides outside the gene matches: 7. Looked up from germline, CDR1 is KGHSH and CDR2 is LQKENI. The CDR3 length is 17 residues. The CDR3 here is CASSPSDWDRVNTEAFF. In DNA form, the CDR3 reads TGTGCCAGCTCACCATCCGATTGGGACAGGGTGAACACTGAAGCTTTCTTT.

V is TRBV20-1 and J is TRBJ1-1, with D perhaps TRBD1 (6 bases). Germline V lookup: CDR1 DFQATT, CDR2 SNEGSKA (reference sequence). Trimming shortened V by 3 bases and J by 4 bases, and 6 bases separated the two germline ends. CDR3 size: 11 residues. CDR3 coding DNA: TGCAGTGCTAGGGGGGCCACTGAAGCTTTCTTT. Encoded protein: CSARGATEAFF.

This clone was found once. J is TRBJ1-2 and V is TRBV6-6; no clear D. V gave up 2 bases and J gave up 4 bases, with 14 bases separating them. This CDR3 region has 15 residues. Germline values: CDR1 MNHNY, CDR2 SVGAGI (reference sequence). CDR3 in amino acids: CASSYPQERTYGYTF. CDR3 DNA sequence: TGTGCCAGCAGTTACCCTCAGGAACGGACCTATGGCTACACCTTC.

J is TRBJ1-5 and V is TRBV6-5, with 9 bases identical to TRBD1. The CDR3 runs 14 residues. The germline gives CDR1 MNHEY, CDR2 SVGAGI. V gave up 9 bases and J gave up 7 bases; unmatched junction bases: 10. CDR3: CASQQGALAQPQHF. The CDR3 DNA sequence: TGTGCCAGTCAACAGGGGGCTCTTGCCCAGCCCCAGCATTTT.

The V gene is TRBV18, the J gene TRBJ2-1, with 13 bases that match TRBD2. CDR3 length: 15 residues. CDR1 KGHSH and CDR2 LQKENI come from the germline V gene. V shed 3 bases and J 8 bases; nucleotides not matched to a gene: 4. Here the CDR3 DNA reads TGTGCCAGCTCACCGCCGGGACTAGCGGGATATGAGCAGTTCTTC. Translated: CASSPPGLAGYEQFF.

The chain couples TRBV7-9 to TRBJ1-1; 7 bases map to TRBD1. J gave up 2 bases and V 7 bases, and 16 bases lay outside the gene matches. Germline CDR1 SEHNR, CDR2 FQNEAQ (reference sequence). The CDR3 sequence is 17 residues long. CDR3 nucleotide sequence: TGTGCCAGCACCTCTAAAAAGCGGGGACAGATCAACACTGAAGCTTTCTTT. Amino acid sequence: CASTSKKRGQINTEAFF.

Of note for this clone: One end of the junction is discordant with germline, which a read error may explain. This sample includes further DNA sequences coding for the same CDR3. This chain joins TRBV6-5 and TRBJ1-1; D gene uncertain. This CDR3 has 14 residues. Germline lookup yields CDR1 MNHEY and CDR2 SVGAGI. CDR3 loop: CASSYSSSNTEAFF. For the CDR3, the DNA is TGTGCCAGCAGTTACTCGAGTTCGAACACTGAAGCATTCTTT.

This clone has more than one count but fewer than ten. This rearrangement joins TRBV30 to TRBJ2-7; D remains ambiguous. The CDR3 sequence is 12 residues long. Germline CDR1 GTSNPN, CDR2 SVGIG (reference sequence). The ends were cut back, 0 bases at V and 3 bases at J, with 6 bases in the middle. DNA for the CDR3: TGTGCCTGGAGTGTACGTGGCTACGAGCAGTACTTC. This sequence encodes CAWSVRGYEQYF.

The chain joins TRBV29-1 to TRBJ2-1; TRBD2 agrees at 16 bases. The CDR3 extends over 18 amino acids. V was clipped by 6 bases and J by 1 base; unmatched bases: 9. Germline V CDR1 and CDR2: SQVTM, ANQGSEA. The CDR3 loop is CSVWGTSGRAGSYNEQFF. The CDR3 DNA reads as TGCAGCGTATGGGGGACTAGCGGGAGGGCGGGATCCTACAATGAGCAGTTCTTC.

DNA for the CDR3: TGTGCCAGCAGCTTAGAGAGCGGGAGCACCGGGGAGCTGTTTTTT. It encodes CASSLESGSTGELFF. The chain couples TRBV11-3 to TRBJ2-2; 8 bases are shared with TRBD2. The CDR3 has 15 amino acids. The germline V gene has CDR1 SGHNT and CDR2 YENEEA. After removal of 0 bases from V and 4 bases from J, the junction contained 1 base not matched to a gene.

This rearrangement joins TRBV21-1 to TRBJ2-2; the listed D gene, TRBD2, was not tested against the DNA. TRBV21-1 is reported as a pseudogene. The CDR3 runs 16 residues. In nucleotides, the CDR3 is TGTGCCAGCAGCAAATTCGGTCCTAGCGGCACCGGGGAGCTGTTTTTT. Its protein is CASSKFGPSGTGELFF.